The T cell receptor (beta chain) described here comes from a study of CD4 T cells in relation to SARS-CoV-2 and coronaviruses. Turning to the study itself: The negative reference was HIV-1 Nef peptide pool or peptide-free culture.

Worth noting for this clone: Its antigen is unidentified.

Germline V gene data show CDR1 as LNHDA and CDR2 as SQIVND (reference sequence). V was cut by 3 bases and J by 0 bases, with 6 bases left in between. The CDR3 extends over 15 amino acids. The unexposed donors gave CD4+ T cells in about 2011-2018, prior to COVID-19. The cells were cultured for 10 days before CD4+ T cells were isolated. Produced via immunoSEQ multiplex PCR; TCRdb's table is partial and in-frame only. Found here are 25,000 to 30,000 clones, about 80% of them singletons; the top ten hold roughly 14%. This chain connects TRBV19 to TRBJ2-6; D gene uncertain. This clonotype was sampled from a human donor in good health. Source material: CD4+ T cells from PBMCs, cultured in vitro. CDR3 loop: CASSIWNSGANVLTF. In DNA form, the CDR3 reads TGTGCCAGTAGTATTTGGAACTCTGGGGCCAACGTCCTGACTTTC.